The clone carrying this T cell receptor beta chain has a handful of counts. It was the library that attached unique molecular identifiers to individual cDNA molecules. TCRdb fed the RACE reads into MiXCR, producing one record per CDR3 protein. The sample records approximately 79,000 distinct CDR3 sequences, around 8.7% being singletons. The germline V gene has CDR1 SEHNR and CDR2 FQNEAQ (reference sequence). V lost 1 base to trimming and J lost 11 bases, with 5 bases between them. The CDR3 runs 11 residues. The sample belongs to a study of human T cells and chemical hapten exposure. At the level of the study: TCR yields differed between samples (mainly from small differences in pooled library volume).

Stated time point: healthy volunteer bleed at 6 weeks. Unfractionated whole blood yielded total RNA. The sample comprised whole blood. The receptor comes from a male donor in good health. Some clones in this sample may be carry-over from other donors' samples. V is TRBV7-9 and J is TRBJ1-4; D is unresolved. The CDR3 is CASSLENKLFF. The CDR3 region has the DNA TGTGCCAGCAGCTTAGAGAACAAACTGTTTTTT.